This paragraph reports one T cell receptor beta chain. This sample is part of a study of blood T cell repertoires in COVID-19. The wider study: From T cells, B-cell-depleted T cells, or PBMCs came the material, which was cDNA or gDNA.

The CDR3 contains 15 residues. Germline V lookup: CDR1 LGHNT, CDR2 FRNRAP. Deletions cut 3 bases from V and 6 bases from J, with 15 bases between. TCRdb keeps only in-frame clones here, not all; method: immunoSEQ multiplex PCR. The table lists more than 85,000 clones, roughly 80% of them singletons, with roughly a fifth in the top ten. This TCR came from a woman aged 65 to 85 with acute or convalescent COVID-19. The chain joins TRBV12-5 to TRBJ2-1; weak D call: TRBD1 (5 bases). Sequences were obtained from peripheral blood. CDR3 region: CASGFSGPAGNEQFF. CDR3 nucleotides: TGTGCTAGTGGTTTCTCAGGGCCCGCCGGCAATGAGCAGTTCTTC. The whole variable domain, remainder taken from reference TRBV12-5 and TRBJ2-1, is DARVTQTPRHKVTEMGQEVTMRCQPILGHNTVFWYRQTMMQGLELLAYFRNRAPLDDSGMPKDRFSAEMPDATLATLKIQPSEPRDSAVYFCASGFSGPAGNEQFFGPGTRLTVL.